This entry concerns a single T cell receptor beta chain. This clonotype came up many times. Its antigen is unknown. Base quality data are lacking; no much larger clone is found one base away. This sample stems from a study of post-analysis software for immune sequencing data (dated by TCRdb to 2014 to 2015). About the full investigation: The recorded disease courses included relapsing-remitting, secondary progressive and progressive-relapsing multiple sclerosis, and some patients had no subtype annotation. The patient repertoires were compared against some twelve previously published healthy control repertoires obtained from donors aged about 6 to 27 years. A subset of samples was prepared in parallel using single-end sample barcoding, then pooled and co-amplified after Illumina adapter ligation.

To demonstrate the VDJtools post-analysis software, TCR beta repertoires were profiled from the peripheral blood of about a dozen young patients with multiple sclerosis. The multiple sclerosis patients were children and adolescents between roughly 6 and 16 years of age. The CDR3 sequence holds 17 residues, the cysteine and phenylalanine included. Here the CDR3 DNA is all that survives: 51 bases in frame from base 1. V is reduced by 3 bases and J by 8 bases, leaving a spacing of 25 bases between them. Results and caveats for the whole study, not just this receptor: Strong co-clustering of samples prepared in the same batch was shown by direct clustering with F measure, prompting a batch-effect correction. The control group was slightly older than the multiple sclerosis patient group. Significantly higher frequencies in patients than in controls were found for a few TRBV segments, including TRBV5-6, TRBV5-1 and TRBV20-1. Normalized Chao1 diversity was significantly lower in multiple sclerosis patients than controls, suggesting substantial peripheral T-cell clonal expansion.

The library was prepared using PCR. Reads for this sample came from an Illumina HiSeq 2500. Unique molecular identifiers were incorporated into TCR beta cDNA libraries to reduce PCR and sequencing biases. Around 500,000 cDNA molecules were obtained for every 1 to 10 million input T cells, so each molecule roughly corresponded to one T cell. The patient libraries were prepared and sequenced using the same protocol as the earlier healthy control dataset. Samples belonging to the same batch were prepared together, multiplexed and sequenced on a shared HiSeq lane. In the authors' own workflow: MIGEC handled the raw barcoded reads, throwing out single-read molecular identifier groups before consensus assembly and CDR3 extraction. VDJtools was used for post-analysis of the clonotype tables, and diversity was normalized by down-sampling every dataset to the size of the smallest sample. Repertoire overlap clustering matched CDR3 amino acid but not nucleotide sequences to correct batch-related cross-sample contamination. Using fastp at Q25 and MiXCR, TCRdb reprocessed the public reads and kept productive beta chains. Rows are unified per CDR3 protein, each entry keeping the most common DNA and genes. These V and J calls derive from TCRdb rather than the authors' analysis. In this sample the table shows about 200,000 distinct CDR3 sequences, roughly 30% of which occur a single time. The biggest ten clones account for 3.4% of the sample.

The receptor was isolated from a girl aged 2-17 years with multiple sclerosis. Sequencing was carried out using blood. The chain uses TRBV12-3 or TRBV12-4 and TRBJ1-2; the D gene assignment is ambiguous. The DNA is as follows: TGTGCCAGCAGTTTCGGAACCAAGGCCTCCTTCTCTAGAGGCTACACCTTC. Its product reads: CASSFGTKASFSRGYTF.